These 26 T cell receptor beta chains came from one sample sequenced in a study of T-cell reconstitution after alpha-beta-depleted transplantation in children (dated by TCRdb to about 2016). In light of the paper, this sample's treatment or condition label describes: allogeneic hematopoietic cell transplantation with graft depleted of TCRalphabeta T cells and CD19 B cells. The library came from PCR. Instrument on record: Illumina HiSeq 2500. To normalize quantification of the TCRbeta repertoire, the TCR libraries were built with molecular barcoding that relied on unique molecular identifiers. In TCRdb, the public reads were trimmed at Q25 with fastp and aligned with MiXCR, with productive beta chains retained. A single entry per CDR3 protein holds the most common genes and DNA from its merged rows. The table for this sample lists hundreds of thousands of distinct CDR3 sequences; roughly a tenth of them were counted only once. The ten largest clones take up roughly 28% of the sample.

The sequencing used PBMCs, collected before TCRalphabeta/CD19-depleted stem cell transplant. The receptors were gathered from a child less than two years old with acute myeloid leukemia, due to receive a stem cell transplant.

A few counts support this clonotype. The chain recombines TRBV6-2 or TRBV6-3 with TRBJ2-4; D is unresolved. In germline, CDR1 is MNHEY, CDR2 SVGEGT. The CDR3 spans 15 residues. With 2 bases removed from V and 0 bases from J, the gap between germline ends came to 8 bases. This chain's CDR3 is CASSYEPVAKNIQYF. Here the CDR3 DNA reads TGTGCCAGCAGTTACGAGCCGGTAGCCAAAAACATTCAGTACTTC.

This rearrangement joins TRBV29-1 to TRBJ1-1; D gene uncertain. Germline V gene lookup returns CDR1 SQVTM and CDR2 ANQGSEA. Trimming removed 4 bases from V and 1 base from J, with 7 bases in between. The CDR3 contains 12 residues. Written as DNA, the CDR3 is TGCAGCGTTGTACGGGGGAACACTGAAGCTTTCTTT. It codes for CSVVRGNTEAFF.

Points on this clonotype: This may stem from a read error, because a much larger clone lies one nucleotide away. V and J are TRBV20-1 and TRBJ1-2, with D perhaps TRBD1 (6 bases). Germline-derived CDR1 and CDR2 are DFQATT and SNEGSKA (reference sequence). The length of the CDR3 is 12 residues. The CDR3 loop reads CNARTGPYGYTF. The DNA of the CDR3 is TGCAATGCTAGAACAGGGCCCTATGGCTACACCTTC.

The V gene is TRBV11-2, the J gene TRBJ1-3; D is unclear. The CDR3 runs to 16 residues. Trimming pared 5 bases from V and 4 bases from J, leaving 18 bases between. Per the germline V gene, CDR1 is SGHAT and CDR2 is FQNNGV. CDR3 amino acids: CASSPSGPSRGNTIYF. The CDR3 bases are TGTGCCAGCAGCCCCTCGGGCCCCTCGAGAGGAAACACCATATATTTT.

This clonotype was observed at least ten times. The rearrangement links TRBV10-1 to TRBJ1-1; the D gene is possibly TRBD1 (6 bases). CDR3 length: 12 residues. Trimming removed 4 bases from V and 7 bases from J, with 10 bases in between. CDR1 is WNHNN, CDR2 SYGVQD, per germline (reference sequence). The CDR3 here is CASSGTASEAFF. CDR3 in DNA: TGCGCCAGCAGTGGGACAGCAAGTGAAGCTTTCTTT.

Points on this clonotype: A much larger clone lies a single base off, so this may be a read error. The chain links TRBV12-3 or TRBV12-4 to TRBJ2-6, with TRBD1 identical over 10 bases. CDR3 length equals 17 residues. The DNA of the CDR3 is TGTGCCAGCACCCCGGGACAGGGGATCTCTGAGGCCAACGTCCTGACTTTC. Translation: CASTPGQGISEANVLTF.

This clonotype was seen only a few times. The chain combines TRBV6-2 or TRBV6-3 with TRBJ2-7, with 16 bases lining up with TRBD2. J was trimmed by 6 bases and V by 5 bases; bases with no gene match: 13. Germline V gene data show CDR1 as MNHEY and CDR2 as SVGEGT. The length of the CDR3 is 18 residues. The CDR3, as DNA: TGTGCCAGCAGTCGCTTCCCCGGGACTAGCGGGAGGGGATGCGAGCAGTACTTC. As protein: CASSRFPGTSGRGCEQYF.

In this sample, this clonotype turned up a few times. V usage is TRBV4-2 and J usage is TRBJ2-5; possibly TRBD2 for D (6 bases). There are 16 residues in the CDR3. The V gene's germline CDR1 is LGHNA and CDR2 YNFKEQ. The V end lost 3 bases, the J end lost 4 bases, and 18 bases lay between the germline ends. The CDR3 nucleotides read TGTGCCAGCAGCCAGAGCTTCGGGAGTAGGGGAGAGACCCAGTACTTC. It yields the protein CASSQSFGSRGETQYF.

The CDR3: CSSGQGANSPLHF. CDR3 in DNA: TGCAGTTCCGGACAGGGAGCGAATTCACCCCTCCACTTT. V is TRBV20-1 and J is TRBJ1-6; 8 bases fit TRBD1. Losses at the gene ends were 8 bases for V and 7 bases for J; bases not matched to a gene: 7. This CDR3 has 13 amino acids. Germline V CDR1 and CDR2: DFQATT, SNEGSKA (reference sequence).

This clonotype showed up many times. This rearrangement joins TRBV27 to TRBJ2-2, with D unresolved. The CDR3 extends over 15 amino acids. The V and J ends lost 7 bases and 4 bases respectively, with 16 bases between them. Germline V CDR1 and CDR2: MNHEY, SMNVEV (reference sequence). The DNA for the CDR3 is TGTGCCAGCATTTTTAGGGAATTGTTCACCGGGGAGCTGTTTTTT. Its translation is CASIFRELFTGELFF.

This clonotype was counted a few times. The chain combines TRBV30 with TRBJ2-3; 9 bases are shared with TRBD1. Looked up from germline, CDR1 is GTSNPN and CDR2 is SVGIG (reference sequence). With 5 bases clipped from V and 1 base from J, the junction kept 4 bases outside the gene matches. This CDR3 region has 14 residues. Here the CDR3 reads CAWRRDRGTDTQYF. The DNA of the CDR3 is TGTGCCTGGCGCCGGGACAGGGGCACAGATACGCAGTATTTT.

In its sample, this clonotype was seen many times. This chain links TRBV5-4 with TRBJ2-3; D is perhaps TRBD1 or TRBD2 (6 bases each). V lost 0 bases to trimming and J lost 2 bases, with 10 bases between them. CDR1 and CDR2 from the germline V gene are SGHNT and YYREEE (reference sequence). The CDR3 loop spans 15 amino acids. The CDR3 sequence: CASSLGGAFTDTQYF. CDR3 nucleotide sequence: TGTGCCAGCAGCTTGGGGGGGGCTTTCACAGATACGCAGTATTTT.

This clonotype was seen ten or more times. This chain connects TRBV7-2 to TRBJ1-6; D gene uncertain. V lost 6 bases and J 5 bases, leaving 11 bases between the germline ends. Germline CDR1 is SGHTA and CDR2 is FQGNSA. The CDR3 is made up of 14 amino acids. This CDR3 reads CASRWGTDNSPLHF. Written as DNA, the CDR3 is TGTGCCAGCAGATGGGGAACTGATAATTCACCCCTCCACTTT.

This clonotype was detected many times. The chain combines TRBV20-1 with TRBJ2-1; no clear D. Germline CDR1 DFQATT, CDR2 SNEGSKA (reference sequence). CDR3 length equals 11 residues. Trimming took off 4 bases at V and 10 bases at J, with 11 bases between the two ends. CDR3 region: CSATALGEQFF. The CDR3 DNA follows: TGCAGTGCTACTGCCCTGGGGGAGCAGTTCTTC.

This clonotype was counted ten times or more. This chain joins TRBV7-3 and TRBJ1-2; no definite D call. V gave up 5 bases and J gave up 8 bases, with 18 bases separating them. In germline, CDR1 is SGHTA, CDR2 FQGTGA. The CDR3 sequence is 14 residues long. The CDR3 loop reads CASSLSGRADGYTF. The CDR3 nucleotides read TGTGCCAGCAGCCTATCGGGGAGGGCTGACGGCTACACCTTC.

This clonotype appeared many times. V gene TRBV19 combines with J gene TRBJ2-2; TRBD2 matches 10 bases. The CDR3 has 18 amino acids. Trimming cost V 7 bases and J 5 bases; bases outside gene matches: 16. Germline CDR1 and CDR2: LNHDA and SQIVND (reference sequence). CDR3: CASTMVRAGGPSTGELFF. The CDR3 nucleotides are TGTGCCAGTACCATGGTTCGAGCGGGAGGGCCTAGTACCGGGGAGCTGTTTTTT.

This clonotype has a count of ten or more. The genes are TRBV7-8 and TRBJ2-7, with D tentatively TRBD1 or TRBD2 (7 bases each). The CDR3 sequence is 12 residues long. Trimming took 5 bases from V and 7 from J, leaving 12 bases between them. CDR1 SGHVS and CDR2 FQNEAQ come from the germline V gene. The CDR3 DNA follows: TGTGCCAGCAGCCGCAGGGGGGGTGAGCAGTACTTC. Encoded protein: CASSRRGGEQYF.

This clonotype showed up many times. V gene TRBV5-1 combines with J gene TRBJ1-1, with D maybe TRBD1 (5 bases). CDR1 is SGHRS and CDR2 is YFSETQ in the germline V gene. CDR3 length equals 14 residues. V lost 4 bases, J lost 0 bases, and 10 bases lay in between. Here the CDR3 reads CASSPRGVNTEAFF. Here the CDR3 DNA reads TGCGCCAGCAGCCCGAGGGGTGTGAACACTGAAGCTTTCTTT.

This clonotype was counted between two and nine times. This rearrangement joins TRBV5-6 to TRBJ1-2; 7 bases are shared with TRBD1. V trimming: 3 bases; J trimming: 8 bases; junction bases outside the gene matches: 13. Germline V gene sequence: CDR1 SGHDT, CDR2 YYEEEE. This CDR3 comprises 15 residues. The CDR3 DNA reads TGTGCCAGCAGCTCGATCTCCGCCTACAGGGGAGGCTACACCTTC. Residues: CASSSISAYRGGYTF. Based on the CDR3 plus reference TRBV5-6 and TRBJ1-2, the full variable domain is DAGVTQSPTHLIKTRGQQVTLRCSPKSGHDTVSWYQQALGQGPQFIFQYYEEEERQRGNFPDRFSGHQFPNYSSELNVNALLLGDSALYLCASSSISAYRGGYTFGSGTRLTVV.

This clonotype was recorded at least ten times. The chain has TRBV12-3 or TRBV12-4 and TRBJ1-2; maybe TRBD1 (6 bases). Trimming cost V 5 bases and J 4 bases, with 14 bases left between them. This CDR3 is 14 amino acids long. The CDR3 DNA reads as TGTGCCAGCAGTCCATACAGGGTCGGCTATGGCTACACCTTC. It codes for CASSPYRVGYGYTF.

The table lists this clonotype with many counts. The V call is TRBV20-1, the J call TRBJ2-7; 7 bases fit TRBD2. CDR1 and CDR2 (germline): DFQATT, SNEGSKA (reference sequence). CDR3 size: 14 residues. After removal of 2 bases from V and 5 bases from J, the junction contained 9 bases not matched to a gene. For the CDR3, the DNA is TGCAGTGCTAGAACCCGGCGGGAGAGCCACGAGCAGTACTTC. Protein sequence: CSARTRRESHEQYF.

This clonotype was detected ten times or more. The CDR3 DNA sequence: TGTGCCAGCAGTCCCAGGGGAAGCTCCTATAATTCACCCCTCCACTTT. The encoded protein is CASSPRGSSYNSPLHF. The genes are TRBV28 and TRBJ1-6, with D maybe TRBD1 (6 bases). Trimming removed 5 bases at V and 0 bases at J, with 11 bases between. This CDR3 has 16 residues. The V gene's germline CDR1 is MDHEN and CDR2 SYDVKM.

Comments on this clonotype: A read error may be the cause here, since a much bigger clone is one base away. The chain has TRBV28 and TRBJ1-2; no definite D call. Germline CDR1 is MDHEN and CDR2 is SYDVKM. This CDR3 spans 14 amino acids. In DNA form, the CDR3 reads TGTGCCAGCAGGAGTCGGAACTTCGTCCTTGGCTACGCCTTC. Its translation: CASRSRNFVLGYAF.

This clonotype was recorded many times. The rearrangement uses TRBV7-8 and TRBJ2-3; D gene ambiguous. CDR1 and CDR2 (germline): SGHVS, FQNEAQ. Between the trimmed V and J ends, which lost 2 bases and 4 bases, there was a span of 4 bases. CDR3 length: 12 residues. The CDR3 is CASSLNPDTQYF. DNA of the CDR3: TGTGCCAGCAGCTTAAACCCAGATACGCAGTATTTT.

Many counts were recorded for this clonotype. V is TRBV29-1 and J is TRBJ2-7; 7 bases match TRBD2. Per the germline V gene, CDR1 is SQVTM and CDR2 is ANQGSEA. The CDR3 covers 14 residues. With V trimmed by 7 bases and J by 1 base, 10 bases remained unmatched. DNA of the CDR3: TGCAGCGCTCGCAGCGGGGCCGGTTCCTACGAGCAGTACTTC. Translating it yields CSARSGAGSYEQYF.

This clonotype was seen repeatedly, ten times or more. V and J are TRBV4-3 and TRBJ1-5; D remains ambiguous. The V gene lost 1 base and the J gene lost 4 bases, with 8 bases spanning the gap. CDR1 and CDR2 from the germline V gene are LGHNA and YSLEER. This CDR3 comprises 14 residues. The CDR3 reads CASSQGRGNQPQHF. CDR3 bases: TGCGCCAGCAGCCAAGGCAGAGGGAATCAGCCCCAGCATTTT.